Listed below are T cell receptor beta chains from one sample, sequenced in a study of tumor T cells in aggressive B-cell lymphoma. Sequencing was performed with immunoSEQ multiplex PCR; in TCRdb, only in-frame clones are kept and a portion is missing. The sample includes 6,500 to 9,500 clones, 80% to 85% seen only once; the top ten take approximately 2.7%. The sample consisted of tumor tissue. Every receptor here comes from an adult with diffuse large B cell lymphoma. The CDR3 runs from the conserved cysteine through the conserved F or W. Fields, in order: V gene, CDR3 length, J gene, clone size, D gene, CDR3 DNA, CDR3 protein. A D gene is named only where the DNA matches it firmly. Some rows have no size entry. The others give once, few or many, or a class for an expanded clone.

v_call: TRBV7-9
cdr3_length: 16
j_call: TRBJ1-6
clone_size: few
d_call: NA
cdr3_nt: TGTGCCAGCAGCGCGATGACAGTCCGGGTAAATTCACCCCTCCACTTT
cdr3_aa: CASSAMTVRVNSPLHF

v_call: TRBV5-5
cdr3_length: 14
j_call: TRBJ1-1
clone_size: NA
d_call: TRBD1
cdr3_nt: TGTGCCAGCAGCTTGACAGGGGGTGACACTGAAGCTTTCTTT
cdr3_aa: CASSLTGGDTEAFF

v_call: TRBV7-8
cdr3_length: 17
j_call: TRBJ1-4
clone_size: NA
d_call: NA
cdr3_nt: TGTGCCAGCAGCCGTAAGACAGCCTATGCAACTAATGAAAAACTGTTTTTT
cdr3_aa: CASSRKTAYATNEKLFF

v_call: TRBV9
cdr3_length: 17
j_call: TRBJ2-2
clone_size: NA
d_call: NA
cdr3_nt: TGTGCCAGCAGCCTCGCTGCTGAGGCTTCGAACACCGGGGAGCTGTTTTTT
cdr3_aa: CASSLAAEASNTGELFF

v_call: TRBV27
cdr3_length: 15
j_call: TRBJ2-7
clone_size: NA
d_call: TRBD2
cdr3_nt: TGTGCCAGCATACGACTAGCGGGAAGCTCCTACGAGCAGTACTTC
cdr3_aa: CASIRLAGSSYEQYF

v_call: TRBV30
cdr3_length: 13
j_call: TRBJ2-7
clone_size: NA
d_call: NA
cdr3_nt: TGTGCCTGGAGTTTACAGTTAACCTACGAGCAGTACTTC
cdr3_aa: CAWSLQLTYEQYF

v_call: TRBV2
cdr3_length: 14
j_call: TRBJ2-3
clone_size: NA
d_call: NA
cdr3_nt: TGTGCCAGCAGTACCGGGATGGACTTGGATACGCAGTATTTT
cdr3_aa: CASSTGMDLDTQYF

v_call: TRBV7-9
cdr3_length: 15
j_call: TRBJ2-5
clone_size: NA
d_call: TRBD2
cdr3_nt: TGTGCCAGCACCTTCGGGGGGGGAAGGCGAGAGACCCAGTACTTC
cdr3_aa: CASTFGGGRRETQYF

v_call: TRBV4-3
cdr3_length: 16
j_call: TRBJ1-3
clone_size: once
d_call: NA
cdr3_nt: TGCGCCAGCAGCCAAGAAGCGGCAGACTCTGGAAACACCATATATTTT
cdr3_aa: CASSQEAADSGNTIYF

v_call: TRBV7-9
cdr3_length: 13
j_call: TRBJ1-3
clone_size: NA
d_call: TRBD1
cdr3_nt: TGTGCCACACCGACAGGGGCTGGAAACACCATATATTTT
cdr3_aa: CATPTGAGNTIYF

v_call: TRBV7-2
cdr3_length: 19
j_call: TRBJ1-4
clone_size: NA
d_call: TRBD1
cdr3_nt: TGTGCCAGCAGCTTAACGGGGACAGGTTCAGCGCTTGCTAATGAAAAACTGTTTTTT
cdr3_aa: CASSLTGTGSALANEKLFF

v_call: TRBV7-3
cdr3_length: 13
j_call: TRBJ2-1
clone_size: NA
d_call: NA
cdr3_nt: TGTGCCAGCAGCCCCACAGGGTTCGATGAGCAGTTCTTC
cdr3_aa: CASSPTGFDEQFF

v_call: TRBV6-5
cdr3_length: 15
j_call: TRBJ1-1
clone_size: NA
d_call: NA
cdr3_nt: TGTGCCAGCAGTTCCCCCAGGGCAGGGGTGACTGAAGCTTTCTTT
cdr3_aa: CASSSPRAGVTEAFF

v_call: TRBV2
cdr3_length: 15
j_call: TRBJ2-2
clone_size: NA
d_call: TRBD1
cdr3_nt: TGTGCCAGCAGTGAATACAGGGGAGAAACCGGGGAGCTGTTTTTT
cdr3_aa: CASSEYRGETGELFF

v_call: TRBV7-9
cdr3_length: 13
j_call: TRBJ1-2
clone_size: NA
d_call: NA
cdr3_nt: TGTGCCAGCCCCTTAAGTGGCAGCTATGGCTACACCTTC
cdr3_aa: CASPLSGSYGYTF

v_call: TRBV5-6
cdr3_length: 16
j_call: TRBJ1-1
clone_size: once
d_call: TRBD1
cdr3_nt: TGTGCCAGCAGCTTCGCCCAGGGGGTCGGTGGCACTGAAGCTTTCTTT
cdr3_aa: CASSFAQGVGGTEAFF

v_call: TRBV6-5
cdr3_length: 15
j_call: TRBJ2-5
clone_size: few
d_call: NA
cdr3_nt: TGTGCCAGCAGTTACCCCTTAGGGGAGGCAGAGACCCAGTACTTC
cdr3_aa: CASSYPLGEAETQYF

v_call: TRBV27
cdr3_length: 13
j_call: TRBJ2-3
clone_size: NA
d_call: NA
cdr3_nt: TGTGCCAGCGGGGCCCAAATCTTAGATACGCAGTATTTT
cdr3_aa: CASGAQILDTQYF

v_call: TRBV5-1
cdr3_length: 16
j_call: TRBJ1-1
clone_size: NA
d_call: TRBD1
cdr3_nt: TGCGCCAGCAGCTTTGGACAGGGGGTGTCGAACACTGAAGCTTTCTTT
cdr3_aa: CASSFGQGVSNTEAFF

v_call: TRBV7-9
cdr3_length: 16
j_call: TRBJ1-2
clone_size: NA
d_call: NA
cdr3_nt: TGTGCCAGCAGCTTAAAGGACACCACCGGCGGCTATGGCTACACCTTC
cdr3_aa: CASSLKDTTGGYGYTF

v_call: TRBV13
cdr3_length: 14
j_call: TRBJ2-5
clone_size: NA
d_call: TRBD1
cdr3_nt: TGTGCCAGCAGCCATGGGACAGGGGAATTCGAGCAATACTTC
cdr3_aa: CASSHGTGEFEQYF

v_call: TRBV7-9
cdr3_length: 15
j_call: TRBJ1-6
clone_size: NA
d_call: TRBD1
cdr3_nt: TGTGCCAGCAGCCTCCAGGGGGCTCGGGAATCACCCCTCCACTTT
cdr3_aa: CASSLQGARESPLHF

v_call: TRBV7-9
cdr3_length: 15
j_call: TRBJ2-7
clone_size: NA
d_call: NA
cdr3_nt: TGTGCCAGCAGCTTAGCGCGGCCGCCCTCCTACGAGCAGTACTTC
cdr3_aa: CASSLARPPSYEQYF

v_call: TRBV7-9
cdr3_length: 13
j_call: TRBJ1-2
clone_size: NA
d_call: NA
cdr3_nt: TGTGCCAGCAGCTCAGGGGACCGCGCCGGCTACACCTTC
cdr3_aa: CASSSGDRAGYTF

v_call: TRBV30
cdr3_length: 15
j_call: TRBJ2-1
clone_size: NA
d_call: TRBD2
cdr3_nt: TGTGCCTGGAGTGCAGGGACTAGCTTAAAAAATGAGCAGTTCTTC
cdr3_aa: CAWSAGTSLKNEQFF

v_call: TRBV5-4
cdr3_length: 14
j_call: TRBJ1-2
clone_size: NA
d_call: TRBD1
cdr3_nt: TGTGCCAGCAGCTTGGGGACAGGCGCTTCGGGCTACACCTTC
cdr3_aa: CASSLGTGASGYTF

v_call: TRBV27
cdr3_length: 12
j_call: TRBJ1-2
clone_size: few
d_call: TRBD1
cdr3_nt: TGTGCCAGCAGGGGGACAGCGGGCGGCTACACCTTC
cdr3_aa: CASRGTAGGYTF

v_call: TRBV9
cdr3_length: 16
j_call: TRBJ2-2
clone_size: NA
d_call: TRBD2
cdr3_nt: TGTGCCAGCAGCGTTACTAGCGGGAGAAACACCGGGGAGCTGTTTTTT
cdr3_aa: CASSVTSGRNTGELFF

v_call: TRBV5-1
cdr3_length: 16
j_call: TRBJ1-1
clone_size: once
d_call: TRBD1
cdr3_nt: TGCGCCAGCAGCTTGAAGGACAGGGTGGGGAACACTGAAGCTTTCTTT
cdr3_aa: CASSLKDRVGNTEAFF

v_call: TRBV6-6
cdr3_length: 16
j_call: TRBJ2-2
clone_size: NA
d_call: NA
cdr3_nt: TGTGCCAGCAGTTATCCCCGAGGCATGAACACCGGGGAGCTGTTTTTT
cdr3_aa: CASSYPRGMNTGELFF

v_call: TRBV11-3
cdr3_length: 13
j_call: TRBJ2-2
clone_size: once
d_call: NA
cdr3_nt: TGTGCCAGCAGCCACCTAGGAACCGGGGAGCTGTTTTTT
cdr3_aa: CASSHLGTGELFF